This T cell receptor (beta chain) was documented in a study of cytomegalovirus exposure and HLA in healthy donors. The PCR contained 60 Vbeta and 13 Jbeta primers. Libraries were prepared by immunoSEQ multiplex PCR; TCRdb keeps only in-frame clonotypes and omits some of them. This table has approximately 210,000 clones, around 81% appearing once. The CDR3 extends over 10 amino acids. Germline assignment: CDR1 MNHEY and CDR2 SMNVEV (reference sequence). This chain joins TRBV27 and TRBJ2-5; unclear D gene. The DNA end lines up better with TRBJ2-7; the J call may be wrong. This sequence was found in a woman aged 45 to 65 in good health and CMV-seropositive. The sample taken for sequencing was PBMCs. CDR3 in DNA: TGTGCCAGCGGGCGCTACGAGCAGTACTTC. It encodes CASGRYEQYF.